The clone carrying this T cell receptor (beta chain) was observed at least ten times. Its specificity is unknown. The CDR3 length is 16 residues. CDR1 is MNHNY and CDR2 is SVGAGI in the germline V gene (reference sequence). V shed 6 bases and J shed 0 bases, with 12 bases lying between them. TCRdb ran MiXCR on the reads and lists one entry per CDR3 protein. The sample has under 100,000 distinct CDR3 sequences, around 3.4% seen once. The sample comes from a study of T cell repertoires in cytomegalovirus infection. Study in general: Public TCR beta signatures were indicative of both CMV infection and a matching HLA type.

Notes on the study in general: Ex vivo responses were dominated by HLA-C-restricted CMV-specific TCR beta clonotypes. CMV carriers having the relevant HLA were flagged by cumulative public TCR beta family frequency.

The clonotype originates from a human donor in good health (CMV status not recorded). Some clones in this sample may be carry-over from other donors' samples. The sample consisted of PBMCs. The chain is built from TRBV6-6 and TRBJ2-6; D is unresolved. The DNA of the CDR3 is TGTGCCAGCAGCCCTCCGCGGAGCTCTGGGGCCAACGTCCTGACTTTC. Amino acid sequence: CASSPPRSSGANVLTF.